This TCR beta chain was observed in a study of T-cell memory formation after mild COVID-19. TCRdb re-called the 5' RACE reads with MiXCR, one entry per CDR3 protein. Here the sample spans under 300,000 distinct CDR3 sequences, about 16% being singletons. V was cut by 0 bases and J by 0 bases, with 11 bases left in between. CDR1 is SGHTA, CDR2 FQGNSA, per germline. The CDR3 has 16 residues. This clonotype was counted at least ten times. V gene TRBV7-2 combines with J gene TRBJ2-5; maybe TRBD1 (5 bases). The material sequenced was PBMCs or a T cell subset sorted from them (not recorded which). This TCR came from a man aged 18 to 29 who had mild COVID-19 (a few samples of this study predate the infection). Cell type and time point are not known. The CDR3, as DNA: TGTGCCAGCAGCTTAGCGAAGGGGCTGGACCAAGAGACCCAGTACTTC. Translated: CASSLAKGLDQETQYF.